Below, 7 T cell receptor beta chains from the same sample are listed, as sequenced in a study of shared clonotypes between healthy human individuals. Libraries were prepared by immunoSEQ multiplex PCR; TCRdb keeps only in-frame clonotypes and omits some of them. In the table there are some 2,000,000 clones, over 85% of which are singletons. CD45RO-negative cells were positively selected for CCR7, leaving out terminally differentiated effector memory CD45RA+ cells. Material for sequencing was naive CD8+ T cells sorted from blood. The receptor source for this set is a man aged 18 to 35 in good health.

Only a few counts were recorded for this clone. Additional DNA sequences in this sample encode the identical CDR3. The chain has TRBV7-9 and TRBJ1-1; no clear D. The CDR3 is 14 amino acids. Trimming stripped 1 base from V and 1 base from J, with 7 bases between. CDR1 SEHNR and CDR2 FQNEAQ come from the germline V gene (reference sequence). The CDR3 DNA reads TGTGCCAGCAGCTTAGGGGCGGGGAACACTGAAGCTTTCTTT. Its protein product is CASSLGAGNTEAFF.

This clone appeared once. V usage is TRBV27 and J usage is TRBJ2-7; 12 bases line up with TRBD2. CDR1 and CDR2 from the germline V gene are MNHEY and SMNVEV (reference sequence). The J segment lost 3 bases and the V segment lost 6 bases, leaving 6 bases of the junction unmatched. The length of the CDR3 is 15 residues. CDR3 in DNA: TGTGCCAGCAGCCCTAGCGGGGGGGCTATCTACGAGCAGTACTTC. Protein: CASSPSGGAIYEQYF.

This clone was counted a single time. CDR3 DNA: TGTGCCAGCAGTGAAATCGGGGGCCCTGAAGCTTTCTTT. As protein: CASSEIGGPEAFF. The rearrangement uses TRBV6-1 and TRBJ1-1, with a possible D match to TRBD1 (6 bases). V lost 2 bases and J lost 6, with 10 bases in between. The CDR3 consists of 13 residues. The germline V gene has CDR1 MNHNS and CDR2 SASEGT.

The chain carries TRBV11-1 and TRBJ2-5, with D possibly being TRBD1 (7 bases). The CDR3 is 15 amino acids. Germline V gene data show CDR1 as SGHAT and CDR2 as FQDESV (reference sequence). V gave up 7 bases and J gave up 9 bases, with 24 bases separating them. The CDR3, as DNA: TGTGCCAGCACCTATACCGACGGGCAGGGGGAGGCCCAGTACTTC. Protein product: CASTYTDGQGEAQYF.

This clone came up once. The CDR3 DNA is TGCGCCAGCAGTCAGGGTATCGATGGAGTAAAACTGTTTTTT. Its protein is CASSQGIDGVKLFF. V and J are TRBV23-1 and TRBJ1-4; D not resolved. TRBV23-1 is an ORF; its function is uncertain. This CDR3 is built from 14 residues. Trimming stripped 3 bases from V and 10 bases from J, with 15 bases between.

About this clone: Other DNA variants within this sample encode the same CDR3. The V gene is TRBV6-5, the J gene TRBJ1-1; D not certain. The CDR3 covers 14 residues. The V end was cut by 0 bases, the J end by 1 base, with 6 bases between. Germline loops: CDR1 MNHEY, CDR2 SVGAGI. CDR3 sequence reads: CASSYSAPNTEAFF. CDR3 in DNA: TGTGCCAGCAGTTACTCGGCCCCGAACACTGAAGCTTTCTTT.

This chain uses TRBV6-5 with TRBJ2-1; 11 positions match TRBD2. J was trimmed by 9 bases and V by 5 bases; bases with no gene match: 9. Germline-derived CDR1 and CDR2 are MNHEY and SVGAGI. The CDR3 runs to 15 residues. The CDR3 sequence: CASSPPTSGVGEQFF. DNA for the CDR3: TGTGCCAGCAGTCCGCCGACTAGCGGGGTCGGTGAGCAGTTCTTC.